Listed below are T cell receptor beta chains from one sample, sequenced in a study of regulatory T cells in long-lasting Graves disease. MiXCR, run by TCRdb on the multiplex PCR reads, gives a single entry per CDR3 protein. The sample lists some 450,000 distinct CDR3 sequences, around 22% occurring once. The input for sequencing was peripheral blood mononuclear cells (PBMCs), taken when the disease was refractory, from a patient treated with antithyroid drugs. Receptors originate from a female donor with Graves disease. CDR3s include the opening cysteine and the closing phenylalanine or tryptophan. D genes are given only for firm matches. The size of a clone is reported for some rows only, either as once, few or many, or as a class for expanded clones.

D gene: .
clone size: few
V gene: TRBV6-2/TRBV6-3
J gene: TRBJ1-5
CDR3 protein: CASSYSRPTRSNQPQHF
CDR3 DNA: TGTGCCAGCAGTTACTCCCGACCTACAAGAAGCAATCAGCCCCAGCATTTT

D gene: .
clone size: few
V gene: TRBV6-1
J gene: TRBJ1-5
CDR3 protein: CASRPEQTAQPQHF
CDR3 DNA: TGTGCCAGCAGACCGGAACAAACAGCTCAGCCCCAGCATTTT

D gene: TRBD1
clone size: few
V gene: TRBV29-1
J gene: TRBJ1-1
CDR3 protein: CSVEPSDRLEAAFF
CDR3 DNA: TGCAGCGTTGAACCTTCGGACAGGTTAGAGGCAGCTTTCTTT

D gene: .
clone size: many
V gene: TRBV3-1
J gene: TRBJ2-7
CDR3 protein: CASSHYGRSYEQYF
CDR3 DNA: TGTGCCAGCAGCCATTACGGGAGAAGTTACGAGCAGTACTTC

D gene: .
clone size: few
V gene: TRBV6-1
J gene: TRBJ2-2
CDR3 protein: CASKYRVYTGELFF
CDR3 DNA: TGTGCCAGCAAGTACAGGGTGTACACCGGGGAGCTGTTTTTT

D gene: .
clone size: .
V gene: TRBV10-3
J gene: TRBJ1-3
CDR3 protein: CAISDVWGRSSGNTIYF
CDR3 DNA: TGTGCCATCAGTGATGTCTGGGGGCGAAGCTCTGGAAACACCATATATTTT

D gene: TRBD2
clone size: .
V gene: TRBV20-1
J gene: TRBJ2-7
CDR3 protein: CSARDIHSGSGYEQYF
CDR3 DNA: TGCAGTGCTAGAGATATTCATAGCGGGAGCGGATACGAGCAGTACTTC

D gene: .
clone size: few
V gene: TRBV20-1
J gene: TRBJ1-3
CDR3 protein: CSARLRGNTIYF
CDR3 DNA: TGCAGTGCTAGACTCAGAGGAAACACCATATATTTT

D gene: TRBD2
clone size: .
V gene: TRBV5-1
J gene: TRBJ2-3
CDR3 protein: CASSYGLNSGSMTDTQYF
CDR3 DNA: TGCGCCAGCAGCTACGGACTAAATAGCGGGTCAATGACAGATACGCAGTATTTT

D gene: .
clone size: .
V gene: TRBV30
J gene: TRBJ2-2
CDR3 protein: CASQDNTGELFF
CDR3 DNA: TGTGCCTCCCAGGATAACACCGGGGAGCTGTTTTTT

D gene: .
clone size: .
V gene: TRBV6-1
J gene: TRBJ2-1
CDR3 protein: CASTKAWGNEQFF
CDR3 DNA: TGTGCCAGCACCAAAGCTTGGGGAAATGAGCAGTTCTTC

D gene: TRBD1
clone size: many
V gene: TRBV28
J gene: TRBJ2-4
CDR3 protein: CASRGQDTWAKNIQYF
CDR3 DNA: TGTGCCTCCCGAGGACAGGACACTTGGGCCAAAAACATTCAGTACTTC

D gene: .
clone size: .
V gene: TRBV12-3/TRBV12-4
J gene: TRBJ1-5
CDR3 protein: CASSQGTPNQPQHF
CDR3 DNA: TGTGCCAGCTCCCAGGGGACACCGAATCAGCCCCAGCATTTT

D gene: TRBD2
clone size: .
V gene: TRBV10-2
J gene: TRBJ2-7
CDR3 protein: CASSESGLAATYEQYF
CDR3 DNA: TGCGCCAGCAGTGAGTCAGGGCTAGCGGCCACCTACGAGCAGTACTTC

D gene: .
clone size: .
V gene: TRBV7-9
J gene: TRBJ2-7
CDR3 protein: CASSLASAEQYF
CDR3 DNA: TGTGCCAGCAGCTTAGCGAGCGCCGAGCAGTACTTC

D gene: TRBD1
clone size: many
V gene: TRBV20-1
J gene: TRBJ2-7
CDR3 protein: CSAVDRAHFSYEQYF
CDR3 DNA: TGCAGTGCTGTGGACAGGGCCCACTTCTCATACGAGCAGTACTTC

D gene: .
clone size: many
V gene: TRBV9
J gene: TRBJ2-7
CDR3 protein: CASSVGGYGYEQYF
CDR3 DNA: TGTGCCAGCAGCGTAGGGGGGTACGGGTACGAGCAGTACTTC

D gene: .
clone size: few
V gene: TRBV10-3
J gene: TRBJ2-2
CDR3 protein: CAMRGTGELFF
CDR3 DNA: TGTGCCATGAGGGGCACCGGGGAGCTGTTTTTT

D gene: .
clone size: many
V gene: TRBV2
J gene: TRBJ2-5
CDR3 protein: CASSEEGGLAGTQYF
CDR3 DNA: TGTGCCAGCAGTGAAGAGGGGGGGCTAGCAGGGACCCAGTACTTC

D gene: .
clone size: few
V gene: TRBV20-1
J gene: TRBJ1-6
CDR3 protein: CSAREVPRPSYNSPLHF
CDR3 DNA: TGCAGTGCTAGAGAGGTTCCGCGACCCTCCTATAATTCACCCCTCCACTTT

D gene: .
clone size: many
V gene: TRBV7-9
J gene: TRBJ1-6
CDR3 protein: CASSRSSAVGSPLHF
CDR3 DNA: TGTGCCAGCAGCCGGTCGAGTGCAGTCGGCTCACCCCTCCACTTT

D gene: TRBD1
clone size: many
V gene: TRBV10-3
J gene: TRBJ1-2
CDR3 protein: CAMGQGLGYGYTF
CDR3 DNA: TGTGCCATGGGACAGGGATTAGGCTATGGCTACACCTTC

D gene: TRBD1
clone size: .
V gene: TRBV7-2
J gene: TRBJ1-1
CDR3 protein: CASSTGRWTGEAFF
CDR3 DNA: TGTGCCAGCAGTACGGGAAGGTGGACAGGCGAAGCTTTCTTT

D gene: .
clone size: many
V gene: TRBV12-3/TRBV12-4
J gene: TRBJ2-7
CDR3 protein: CASSLALPDRGGDTYEQYF
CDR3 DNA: TGTGCCAGCAGTTTAGCGCTTCCAGACAGGGGAGGGGACACCTACGAGCAGTACTTC

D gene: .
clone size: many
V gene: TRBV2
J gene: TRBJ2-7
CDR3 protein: CASSASHSEQYF
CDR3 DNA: TGTGCCAGCAGTGCATCCCACTCCGAGCAGTACTTC

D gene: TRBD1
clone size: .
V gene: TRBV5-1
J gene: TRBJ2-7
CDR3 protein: CASSIPGQGPSYEQYF
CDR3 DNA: TGCGCCAGCAGCATACCGGGACAGGGCCCCTCCTACGAGCAGTACTTC

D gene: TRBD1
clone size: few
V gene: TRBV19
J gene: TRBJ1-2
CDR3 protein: CASRAEQGAGGYTF
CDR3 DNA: TGTGCCAGTAGAGCTGAACAGGGGGCCGGTGGCTACACCTTC

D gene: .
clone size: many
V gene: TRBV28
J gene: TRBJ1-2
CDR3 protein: CASSLAGGREGYTF
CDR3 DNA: TGTGCCAGCAGTTTAGCCGGGGGTAGGGAAGGCTACACCTTC